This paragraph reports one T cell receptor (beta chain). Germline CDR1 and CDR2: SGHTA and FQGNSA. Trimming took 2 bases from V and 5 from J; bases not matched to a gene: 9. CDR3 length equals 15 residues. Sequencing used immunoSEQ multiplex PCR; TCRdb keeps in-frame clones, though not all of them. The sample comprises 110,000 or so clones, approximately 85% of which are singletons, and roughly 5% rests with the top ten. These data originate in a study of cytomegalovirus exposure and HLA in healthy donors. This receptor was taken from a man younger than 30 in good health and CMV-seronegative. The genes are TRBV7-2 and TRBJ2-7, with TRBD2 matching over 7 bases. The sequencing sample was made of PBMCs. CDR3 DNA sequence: TGTGCCAGCAGCTTATTTGGCGGGAGTACTAACGAGCAGTACTTC. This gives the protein CASSLFGGSTNEQYF. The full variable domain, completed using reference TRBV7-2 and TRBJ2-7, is GAGVSQSPSNKVTEKGKDVELRCDPISGHTALYWYRQSLGQGLEFLIYFQGNSAPDKSGLPSDRFSAERTGGSVSTLTIQRTQQEDSAVYLCASSLFGGSTNEQYFGPGTRLTVT.